Listed below are T cell receptor beta chains from one sample, sequenced in a study of control samples from healthy donors and cancer patients. Using immunoSEQ multiplex PCR, the repertoire was profiled, and TCRdb retains in-frame clones only, with some absent. The table has 400,000 to 500,000 clones, 75% to 95% seen once. Source material: PBMCs. These TCRs come from a middle-aged man with head and neck cancer. The CDR3 runs from the conserved cysteine through the conserved F or W. D genes are given only for firm matches. Not all rows give a size; the values are once, few, many and, for expanded clones, a class.

j_call: TRBJ2-7
d_call: .
clone_size: .
v_call: TRBV6-4
cdr3_nt: TGTGCCAGCGGGCAGGGAGTAGGCTACGAGCAGTACTTC
cdr3_aa: CASGQGVGYEQYF

j_call: TRBJ1-4
d_call: TRBD1
clone_size: .
v_call: TRBV19
cdr3_nt: TGTGCCAGTACCGTCGATGGGACAGTATATGCAACTAATGAAAAACTGTTTTTT
cdr3_aa: CASTVDGTVYATNEKLFF

j_call: TRBJ2-1
d_call: .
clone_size: .
v_call: TRBV6-5
cdr3_nt: TGTGCCAGCACCGGTCCGCGAGGGTCCTACAATGAGCAGTTCTTC
cdr3_aa: CASTGPRGSYNEQFF

j_call: TRBJ2-7
d_call: .
clone_size: .
v_call: TRBV19
cdr3_nt: TGTGCCAGTAGCGACAGTCCCTACGAGCAGTACTTC
cdr3_aa: CASSDSPYEQYF

j_call: TRBJ2-1
d_call: .
clone_size: .
v_call: TRBV9
cdr3_nt: TGTGCCAGCAGCTCCAGGGGCGGGGGTAACAACAATGAGCAGTTCTTC
cdr3_aa: CASSSRGGGNNNEQFF

j_call: TRBJ2-7
d_call: TRBD2
clone_size: .
v_call: TRBV5-1
cdr3_nt: TGCGCCAGCAGCACGCGGACTAGCGGGAGCTACGAGCAGTACTTC
cdr3_aa: CASSTRTSGSYEQYF

j_call: TRBJ2-1
d_call: TRBD2
clone_size: .
v_call: TRBV28
cdr3_nt: TGTGCCAGCGGCTTAGCGGGGGGGACCTACAATGAGCAGTTCTTC
cdr3_aa: CASGLAGGTYNEQFF

j_call: TRBJ2-2
d_call: TRBD1
clone_size: .
v_call: TRBV11-3
cdr3_nt: TGTGCCAGCAGCCTAGGGACAGCCACCGGGGAGCTGTTTTTT
cdr3_aa: CASSLGTATGELFF

j_call: TRBJ1-1
d_call: .
clone_size: .
v_call: TRBV20-1
cdr3_nt: TGCAGTGCTAGTTTGGGATTGGGCACTGAAGCTTTCTTT
cdr3_aa: CSASLGLGTEAFF

j_call: TRBJ1-3
d_call: TRBD1
clone_size: .
v_call: TRBV9
cdr3_nt: TGTGCCAGCAGCGTTGGACAGGGCTCTGGAAACACCATATATTTT
cdr3_aa: CASSVGQGSGNTIYF

j_call: TRBJ1-1
d_call: .
clone_size: .
v_call: TRBV30
cdr3_nt: TGTGCCTGGAGTGTCGGGGGCACTGAAGCTTTCTTT
cdr3_aa: CAWSVGGTEAFF

j_call: TRBJ2-7
d_call: .
clone_size: .
v_call: TRBV3-1/TRBV3-2
cdr3_nt: TGTGCCAGCAGCCCCTCAGGGGCTGGGAACAAGCAGTACTTC
cdr3_aa: CASSPSGAGNKQYF

j_call: TRBJ1-1
d_call: .
clone_size: once
v_call: TRBV27
cdr3_nt: TGTGCCAACAAAACTTTCATCCAGGGGAACACTGAAGCTTTCTTT
cdr3_aa: CANKTFIQGNTEAFF

j_call: TRBJ1-6
d_call: .
clone_size: .
v_call: TRBV14
cdr3_nt: TGTGCCAGCAGCCAAGTGGTTCCCTCCTATAATTCACCCCTCCACTTT
cdr3_aa: CASSQVVPSYNSPLHF

j_call: TRBJ2-1
d_call: .
clone_size: .
v_call: TRBV5-6
cdr3_nt: TGTGCCAGCAGCTGGAGGGCGGTTAGCTCCTACAATGAGCAGTTCTTC
cdr3_aa: CASSWRAVSSYNEQFF

j_call: TRBJ2-5
d_call: TRBD1
clone_size: .
v_call: TRBV20-1
cdr3_nt: TGCAGTGCTAGTGCCCCCGAAACGACAGGGAAGGAGACCCAGTACTTC
cdr3_aa: CSASAPETTGKETQYF

j_call: TRBJ1-2
d_call: .
clone_size: .
v_call: TRBV6-5
cdr3_nt: TGTGCCAGCAGTTACTCGGTGGCAGAGCAAGGCTACACCTTC
cdr3_aa: CASSYSVAEQGYTF

j_call: TRBJ2-7
d_call: .
clone_size: .
v_call: TRBV27
cdr3_nt: TGTGCCAGCAGTTCGTCCCTAAACAGGGTTGTCGGCGAGCAGTACTTC
cdr3_aa: CASSSSLNRVVGEQYF

j_call: TRBJ2-6
d_call: .
clone_size: .
v_call: TRBV29-1
cdr3_nt: TGCAGCGCCCGATCTTCTGGGGCCAACGTCCTGACTTTC
cdr3_aa: CSARSSGANVLTF

j_call: TRBJ2-2
d_call: .
clone_size: .
v_call: TRBV19
cdr3_nt: TGTGCCAGTAGTATTCGGGGGGCGCTCATTAACACCGGGGAGCTGTTTTTT
cdr3_aa: CASSIRGALINTGELFF

j_call: TRBJ1-5
d_call: .
clone_size: .
v_call: TRBV3-1/TRBV3-2
cdr3_nt: TGTGCCAGCAGCCAAGGGAGCAATCAGCCCCAGCATTTT
cdr3_aa: CASSQGSNQPQHF

j_call: TRBJ1-1
d_call: .
clone_size: .
v_call: TRBV11-2
cdr3_nt: TGTGCCAGCAGCTTGATCGCCGTAGCTTTCTTT
cdr3_aa: CASSLIAVAFF

j_call: TRBJ1-1
d_call: .
clone_size: .
v_call: TRBV4-3
cdr3_nt: TGCGCCAGCAGCCAAGTTGGACGGAACACTGAAGCTTTCTTT
cdr3_aa: CASSQVGRNTEAFF

j_call: TRBJ1-1
d_call: .
clone_size: .
v_call: TRBV5-4
cdr3_nt: TGTGCCAGCAGCTTGGTATGGGCCCAGAACACTGAAGCTTTCTTT
cdr3_aa: CASSLVWAQNTEAFF

j_call: TRBJ1-5
d_call: .
clone_size: few
v_call: TRBV6-2/TRBV6-3
cdr3_nt: TGTGCCAGCAGTTACTATCAGGAACAGCCCCAGCATTTT
cdr3_aa: CASSYYQEQPQHF

j_call: TRBJ2-7
d_call: TRBD1
clone_size: .
v_call: TRBV7-9
cdr3_nt: TGTGCCAGCAGCCTGGGACAGGGGGCAAACGACGAGCAGTACTTC
cdr3_aa: CASSLGQGANDEQYF

j_call: TRBJ1-5
d_call: .
clone_size: .
v_call: TRBV19
cdr3_nt: TGTGCCAGTCAGGGTTCGGGCAATCAGCCCCAGCATTTT
cdr3_aa: CASQGSGNQPQHF

j_call: TRBJ1-1
d_call: TRBD1
clone_size: .
v_call: TRBV28
cdr3_nt: TGTGCCAGCCATGGGGACAGGGCCGAAGCTTTCTTT
cdr3_aa: CASHGDRAEAFF

j_call: TRBJ1-2
d_call: .
clone_size: .
v_call: TRBV5-6
cdr3_nt: TGTGCCAGCAGCTTGAACGCGGGCTATGGCTACACCTTC
cdr3_aa: CASSLNAGYGYTF

j_call: TRBJ2-3
d_call: TRBD2
clone_size: .
v_call: TRBV3-1/TRBV3-2
cdr3_nt: TGTGCCAGCAGCCCCCCTAGCGGGAGTAATGCAGATACGCAGTATTTT
cdr3_aa: CASSPPSGSNADTQYF

j_call: TRBJ2-7
d_call: TRBD1
clone_size: .
v_call: TRBV19
cdr3_nt: TGTGCCAGTAGTAAAATCTGGGACAGGGACCTCCCCTACGAGCAGTACTTC
cdr3_aa: CASSKIWDRDLPYEQYF

j_call: TRBJ2-3
d_call: .
clone_size: .
v_call: TRBV7-3
cdr3_nt: TGTGCCAGCAGCTTAATAAGGCAGGGGACAGATACGCAGTATTTT
cdr3_aa: CASSLIRQGTDTQYF

j_call: TRBJ1-1
d_call: .
clone_size: .
v_call: TRBV30
cdr3_nt: TGTGCCTGGAGTGTAGGGGCAATGAACACTGAAGCTTTCTTT
cdr3_aa: CAWSVGAMNTEAFF

j_call: TRBJ1-4
d_call: TRBD1
clone_size: .
v_call: TRBV30
cdr3_nt: TGTGCCTGGAGTTGGGACAGAGTTAATGAAAAACTGTTTTTT
cdr3_aa: CAWSWDRVNEKLFF

j_call: TRBJ2-5
d_call: .
clone_size: .
v_call: TRBV5-1
cdr3_nt: TGCGCCAGCAGCTTGGGTAGGGGCTATGTACTCGGGCAAGAGACCCAGTACTTC
cdr3_aa: CASSLGRGYVLGQETQYF

j_call: TRBJ1-1
d_call: .
clone_size: .
v_call: TRBV19
cdr3_nt: TGTGCCAGTAGTTCCCCGGGGGGCCCCTTCACTGAAGCTTTCTTT
cdr3_aa: CASSSPGGPFTEAFF

j_call: TRBJ2-2
d_call: .
clone_size: .
v_call: TRBV5-1
cdr3_nt: TGCGCCAGCAGCTTGGGAGGGCAGAACACCGGGGAGCTGTTTTTT
cdr3_aa: CASSLGGQNTGELFF

j_call: TRBJ2-2
d_call: TRBD1
clone_size: .
v_call: TRBV6-5
cdr3_nt: TGTGCCAGCAGTTACCCTAGGACAGGGAAGACCGGGGAGCTGTTTTTT
cdr3_aa: CASSYPRTGKTGELFF

j_call: TRBJ2-2
d_call: .
clone_size: .
v_call: TRBV19
cdr3_nt: TGTGCCAGTAGTATATCGGAGAGATTGACCGGGGAGCTGTTTTTT
cdr3_aa: CASSISERLTGELFF

j_call: TRBJ2-2
d_call: TRBD2
clone_size: .
v_call: TRBV5-1
cdr3_nt: TGCGCCAGCAGCTCACTAGCGGGAGGGCCCAGCGGGGAGCTGTTTTTT
cdr3_aa: CASSSLAGGPSGELFF

j_call: TRBJ2-6
d_call: .
clone_size: few
v_call: TRBV7-2
cdr3_nt: TGTGCCAGCAGCTTTCGCTTTTCTGGGGCCAACGTCCTGACTTTC
cdr3_aa: CASSFRFSGANVLTF

j_call: TRBJ1-2
d_call: .
clone_size: .
v_call: TRBV5-1
cdr3_nt: TGCGCCAGCAGCGGCGGAGACTATGGCTACACCTTC
cdr3_aa: CASSGGDYGYTF

j_call: TRBJ1-4
d_call: TRBD1
clone_size: once
v_call: TRBV4-2
cdr3_nt: TGTGCCAGCAGCCAGGCCGGACAGGGGAAGGTGGCTAATGAAAAACTGTTTTTT
cdr3_aa: CASSQAGQGKVANEKLFF

j_call: TRBJ2-2
d_call: .
clone_size: .
v_call: TRBV6-5
cdr3_nt: TGTGCCAGCAGTCATCAGGGGGGCACCGGGGAGCTGTTTTTT
cdr3_aa: CASSHQGGTGELFF

j_call: TRBJ2-7
d_call: .
clone_size: .
v_call: TRBV30
cdr3_nt: TGTGCCTGGAGTTTGGGGGGAGGCTACGAGCAGTACTTC
cdr3_aa: CAWSLGGGYEQYF

j_call: TRBJ2-3
d_call: TRBD2
clone_size: .
v_call: TRBV15
cdr3_nt: TGTGCCACCAGCAGAGATCCAGCGGGGGGTCGAGATACGCAGTATTTT
cdr3_aa: CATSRDPAGGRDTQYF

j_call: TRBJ2-7
d_call: TRBD1
clone_size: .
v_call: TRBV29-1
cdr3_nt: TGCAGCGTTGGGACAGGGGGATTCGAGCAGTACTTC
cdr3_aa: CSVGTGGFEQYF

j_call: TRBJ2-1
d_call: TRBD2
clone_size: .
v_call: TRBV7-2
cdr3_nt: TGTGCCAGCAGCTTGGAGCGGGGGTCGGATGAGCAGTTCTTC
cdr3_aa: CASSLERGSDEQFF

j_call: TRBJ2-2
d_call: TRBD1
clone_size: .
v_call: TRBV5-1
cdr3_nt: TGCGCCAGCAGCCCCGACAGGGGATATAACACCGGGGAGCTGTTTTTT
cdr3_aa: CASSPDRGYNTGELFF

j_call: TRBJ2-7
d_call: .
clone_size: .
v_call: TRBV28
cdr3_nt: TGTGCCAGCAGCCCCGGGGGACCTGTCGACGAGCAGTACTTC
cdr3_aa: CASSPGGPVDEQYF

j_call: TRBJ2-3
d_call: TRBD1
clone_size: .
v_call: TRBV10-3
cdr3_nt: TGTGCCATCAGCTACCGGCAGGGGGACACAGATACGCAGTATTTT
cdr3_aa: CAISYRQGDTDTQYF